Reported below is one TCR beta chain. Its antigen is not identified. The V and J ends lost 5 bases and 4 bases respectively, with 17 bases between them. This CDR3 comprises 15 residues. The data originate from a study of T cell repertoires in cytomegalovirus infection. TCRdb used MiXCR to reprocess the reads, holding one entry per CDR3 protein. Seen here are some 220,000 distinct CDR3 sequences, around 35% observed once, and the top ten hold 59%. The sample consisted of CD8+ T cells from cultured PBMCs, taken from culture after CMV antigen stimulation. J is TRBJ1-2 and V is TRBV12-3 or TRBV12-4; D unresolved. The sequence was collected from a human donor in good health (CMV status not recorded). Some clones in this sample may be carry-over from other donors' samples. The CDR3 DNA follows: TGTGCCAGCAGTGGGGTCAGTGGGGAGGTCTATGGCTACACCTTC. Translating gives CASSGVSGEVYGYTF.